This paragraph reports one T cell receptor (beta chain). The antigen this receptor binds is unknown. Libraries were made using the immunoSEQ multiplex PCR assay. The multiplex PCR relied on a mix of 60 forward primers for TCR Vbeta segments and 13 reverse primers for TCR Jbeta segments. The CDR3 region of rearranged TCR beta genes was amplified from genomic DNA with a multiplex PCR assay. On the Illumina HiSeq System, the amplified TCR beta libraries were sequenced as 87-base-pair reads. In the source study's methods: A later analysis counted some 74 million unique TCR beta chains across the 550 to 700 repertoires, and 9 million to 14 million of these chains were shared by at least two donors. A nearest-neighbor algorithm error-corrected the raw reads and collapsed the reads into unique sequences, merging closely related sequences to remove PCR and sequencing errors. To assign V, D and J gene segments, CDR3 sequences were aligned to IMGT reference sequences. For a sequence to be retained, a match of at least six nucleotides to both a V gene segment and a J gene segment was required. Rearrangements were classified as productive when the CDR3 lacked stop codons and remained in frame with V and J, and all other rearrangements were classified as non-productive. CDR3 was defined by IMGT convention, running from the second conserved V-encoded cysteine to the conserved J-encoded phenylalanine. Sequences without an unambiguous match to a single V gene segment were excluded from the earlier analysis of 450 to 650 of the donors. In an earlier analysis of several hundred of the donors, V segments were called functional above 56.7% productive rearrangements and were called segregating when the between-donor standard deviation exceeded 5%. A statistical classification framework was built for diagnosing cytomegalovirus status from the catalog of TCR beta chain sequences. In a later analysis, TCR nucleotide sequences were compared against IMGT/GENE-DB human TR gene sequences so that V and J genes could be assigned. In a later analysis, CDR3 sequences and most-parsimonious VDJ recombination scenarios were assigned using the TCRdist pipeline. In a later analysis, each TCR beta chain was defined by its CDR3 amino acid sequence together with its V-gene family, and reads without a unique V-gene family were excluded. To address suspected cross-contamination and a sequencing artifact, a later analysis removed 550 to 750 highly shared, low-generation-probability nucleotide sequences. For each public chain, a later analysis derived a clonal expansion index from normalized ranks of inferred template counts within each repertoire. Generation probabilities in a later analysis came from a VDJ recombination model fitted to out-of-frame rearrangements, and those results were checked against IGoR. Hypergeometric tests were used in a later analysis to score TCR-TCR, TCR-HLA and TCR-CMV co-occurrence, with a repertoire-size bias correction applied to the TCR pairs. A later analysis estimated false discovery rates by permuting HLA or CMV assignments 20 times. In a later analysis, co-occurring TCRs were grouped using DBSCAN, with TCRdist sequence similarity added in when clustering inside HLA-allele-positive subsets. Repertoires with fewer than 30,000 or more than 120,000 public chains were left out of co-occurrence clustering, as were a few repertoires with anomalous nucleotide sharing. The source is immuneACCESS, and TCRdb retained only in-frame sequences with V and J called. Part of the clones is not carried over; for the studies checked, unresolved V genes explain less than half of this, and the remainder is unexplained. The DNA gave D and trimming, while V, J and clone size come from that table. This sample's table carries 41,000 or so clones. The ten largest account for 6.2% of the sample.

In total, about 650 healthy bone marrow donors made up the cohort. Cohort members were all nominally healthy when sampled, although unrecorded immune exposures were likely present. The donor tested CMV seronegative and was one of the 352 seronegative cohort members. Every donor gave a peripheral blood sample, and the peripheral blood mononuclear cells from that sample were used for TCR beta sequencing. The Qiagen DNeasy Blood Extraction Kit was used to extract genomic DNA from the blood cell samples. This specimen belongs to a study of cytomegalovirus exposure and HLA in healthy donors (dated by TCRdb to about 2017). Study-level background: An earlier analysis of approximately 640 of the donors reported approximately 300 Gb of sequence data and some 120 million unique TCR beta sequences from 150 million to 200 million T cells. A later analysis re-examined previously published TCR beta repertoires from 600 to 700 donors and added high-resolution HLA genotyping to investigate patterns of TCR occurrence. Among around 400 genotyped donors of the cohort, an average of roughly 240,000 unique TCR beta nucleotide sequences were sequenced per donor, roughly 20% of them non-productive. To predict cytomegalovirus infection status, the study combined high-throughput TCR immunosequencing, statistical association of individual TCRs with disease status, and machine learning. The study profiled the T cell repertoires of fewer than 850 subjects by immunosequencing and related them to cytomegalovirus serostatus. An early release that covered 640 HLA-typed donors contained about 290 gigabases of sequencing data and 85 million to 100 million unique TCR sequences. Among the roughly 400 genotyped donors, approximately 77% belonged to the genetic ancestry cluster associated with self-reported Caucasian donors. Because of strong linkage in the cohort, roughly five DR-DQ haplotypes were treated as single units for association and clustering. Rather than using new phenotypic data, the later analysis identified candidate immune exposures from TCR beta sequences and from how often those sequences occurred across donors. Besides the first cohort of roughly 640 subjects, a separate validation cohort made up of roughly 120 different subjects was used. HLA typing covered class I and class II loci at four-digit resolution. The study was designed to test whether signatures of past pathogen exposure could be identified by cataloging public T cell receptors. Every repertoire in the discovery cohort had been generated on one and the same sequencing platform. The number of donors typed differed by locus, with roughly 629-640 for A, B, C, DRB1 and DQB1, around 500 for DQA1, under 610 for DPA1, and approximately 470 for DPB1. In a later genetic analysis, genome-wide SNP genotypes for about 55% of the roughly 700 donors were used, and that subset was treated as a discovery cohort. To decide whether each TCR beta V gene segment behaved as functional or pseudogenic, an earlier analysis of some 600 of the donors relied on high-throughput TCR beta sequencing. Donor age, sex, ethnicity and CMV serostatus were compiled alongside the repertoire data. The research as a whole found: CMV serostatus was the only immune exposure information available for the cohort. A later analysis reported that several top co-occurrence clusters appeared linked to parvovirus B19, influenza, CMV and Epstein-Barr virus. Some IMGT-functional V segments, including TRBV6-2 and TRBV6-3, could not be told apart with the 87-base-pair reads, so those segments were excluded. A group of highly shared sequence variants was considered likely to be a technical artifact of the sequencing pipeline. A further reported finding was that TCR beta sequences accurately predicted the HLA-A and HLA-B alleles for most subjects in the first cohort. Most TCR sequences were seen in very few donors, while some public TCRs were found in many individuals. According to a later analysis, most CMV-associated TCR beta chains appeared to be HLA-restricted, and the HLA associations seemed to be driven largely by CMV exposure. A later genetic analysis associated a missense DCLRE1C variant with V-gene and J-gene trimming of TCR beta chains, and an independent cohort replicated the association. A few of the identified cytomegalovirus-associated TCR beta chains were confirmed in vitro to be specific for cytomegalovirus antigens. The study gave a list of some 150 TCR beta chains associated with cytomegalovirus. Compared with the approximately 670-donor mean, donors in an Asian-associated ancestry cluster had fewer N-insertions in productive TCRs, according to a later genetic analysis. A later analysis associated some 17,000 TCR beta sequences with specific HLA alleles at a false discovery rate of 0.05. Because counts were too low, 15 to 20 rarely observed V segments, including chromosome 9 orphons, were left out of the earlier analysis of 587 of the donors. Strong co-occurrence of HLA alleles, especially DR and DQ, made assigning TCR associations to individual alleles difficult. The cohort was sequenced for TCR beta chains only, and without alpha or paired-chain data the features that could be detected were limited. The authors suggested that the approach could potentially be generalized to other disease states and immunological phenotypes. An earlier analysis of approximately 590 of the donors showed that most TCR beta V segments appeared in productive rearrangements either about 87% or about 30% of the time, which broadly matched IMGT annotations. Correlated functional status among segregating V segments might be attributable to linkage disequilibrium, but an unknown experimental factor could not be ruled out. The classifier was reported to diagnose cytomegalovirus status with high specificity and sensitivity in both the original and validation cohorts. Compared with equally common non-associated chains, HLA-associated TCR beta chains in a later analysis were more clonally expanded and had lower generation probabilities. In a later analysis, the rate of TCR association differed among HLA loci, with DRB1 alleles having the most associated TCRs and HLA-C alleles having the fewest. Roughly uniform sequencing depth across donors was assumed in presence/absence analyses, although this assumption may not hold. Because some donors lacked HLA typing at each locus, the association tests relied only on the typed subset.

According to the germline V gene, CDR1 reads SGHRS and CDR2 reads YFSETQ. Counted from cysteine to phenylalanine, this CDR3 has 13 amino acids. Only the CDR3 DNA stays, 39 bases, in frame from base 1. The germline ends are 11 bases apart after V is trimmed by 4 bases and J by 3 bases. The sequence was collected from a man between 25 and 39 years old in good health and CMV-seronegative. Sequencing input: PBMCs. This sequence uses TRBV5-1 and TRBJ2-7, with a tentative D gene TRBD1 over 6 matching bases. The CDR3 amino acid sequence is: CASSRDKDYEQYF. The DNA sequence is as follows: TGCGCCAGCAGCCGGGACAAAGACTACGAGCAGTACTTC.